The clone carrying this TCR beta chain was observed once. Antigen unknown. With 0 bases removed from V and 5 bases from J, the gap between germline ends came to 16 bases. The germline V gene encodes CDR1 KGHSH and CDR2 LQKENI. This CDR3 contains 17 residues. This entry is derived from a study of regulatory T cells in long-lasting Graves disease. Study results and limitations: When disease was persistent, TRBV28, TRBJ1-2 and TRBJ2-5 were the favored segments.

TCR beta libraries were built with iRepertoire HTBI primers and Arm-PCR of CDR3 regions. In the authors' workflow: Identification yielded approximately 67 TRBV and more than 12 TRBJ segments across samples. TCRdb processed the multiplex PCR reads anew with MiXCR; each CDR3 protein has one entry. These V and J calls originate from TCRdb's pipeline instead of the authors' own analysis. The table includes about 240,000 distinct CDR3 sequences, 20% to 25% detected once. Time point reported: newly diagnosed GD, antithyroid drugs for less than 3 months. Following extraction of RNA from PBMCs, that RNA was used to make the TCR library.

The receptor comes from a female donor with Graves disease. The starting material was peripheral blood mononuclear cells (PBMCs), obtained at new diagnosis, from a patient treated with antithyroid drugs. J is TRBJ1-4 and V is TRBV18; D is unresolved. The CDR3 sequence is CASSPPWWSGPNEKLFF. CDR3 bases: TGTGCCAGCTCACCACCGTGGTGGTCGGGCCCAAATGAAAAACTGTTTTTT.